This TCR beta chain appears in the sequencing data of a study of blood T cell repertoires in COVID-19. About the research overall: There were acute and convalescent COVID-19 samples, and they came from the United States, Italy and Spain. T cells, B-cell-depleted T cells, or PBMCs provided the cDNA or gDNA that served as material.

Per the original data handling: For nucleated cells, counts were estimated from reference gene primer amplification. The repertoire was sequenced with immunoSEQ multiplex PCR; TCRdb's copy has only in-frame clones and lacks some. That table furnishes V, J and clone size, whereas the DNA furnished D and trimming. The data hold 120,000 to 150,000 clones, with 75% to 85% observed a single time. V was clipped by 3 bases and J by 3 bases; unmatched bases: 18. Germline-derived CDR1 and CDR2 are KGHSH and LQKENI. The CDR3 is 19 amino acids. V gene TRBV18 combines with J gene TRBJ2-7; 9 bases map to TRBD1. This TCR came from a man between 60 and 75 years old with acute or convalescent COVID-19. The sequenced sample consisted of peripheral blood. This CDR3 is CASSPHSANRDRVSYEQYF. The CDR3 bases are TGTGCCAGCTCACCCCACTCCGCGAACCGGGACAGGGTGAGCTACGAGCAGTACTTC.